These 21 T cell receptor beta chains came from one sample sequenced in a study of memory CD4+ T cells and cytomegalovirus serostatus. Profiled with immunoSEQ multiplex PCR; TCRdb holds only in-frame clones, not every one. The sample carries tens of thousands of clones, 79% recorded once. Single viable CD3+CD4+CD8-CD45RO+ cells were sorted as the memory CD4+ T cells. Source material: memory CD4+ T cells from blood. These TCRs come from an adult in good health and CMV-seronegative.

V usage is TRBV9 and J usage is TRBJ1-2; 9 nucleotides agree with TRBD1. With V trimmed by 3 bases and J by 4 bases, 7 bases remained unmatched. Germline lookup yields CDR1 SGDLS and CDR2 YYNGEE. This CDR3 is built from 15 residues. CDR3 sequence reads: CASSAKDRGFYGYTF. The CDR3 DNA reads as TGTGCCAGCAGCGCCAAGGACAGGGGATTCTATGGCTACACCTTC.

The chain employs TRBV29-1 and TRBJ2-5; 7 nucleotides agree with TRBD1. The CDR3 loop spans 14 amino acids. Per the germline V gene, CDR1 is SQVTM and CDR2 is ANQGSEA. V lost 4 bases to trimming and J lost 5 bases; unmatched junction nucleotides: 10. The CDR3 coding sequence is TGCAGCGTTGCCCCTACAGGGGTCGGCGAGACCCAGTACTTC. Translating gives CSVAPTGVGETQYF.

The chain couples TRBV19 to TRBJ2-1; no clear D gene. This CDR3 contains 16 residues. Germline V gene data show CDR1 as LNHDA and CDR2 as SQIVND (reference sequence). Trimming pared 0 bases from V and 2 bases from J, leaving 11 bases between. CDR3 nucleotides: TGTGCCAGTAGTATAGATGACGGCGGAACCTACAATGAGCAGTTCTTC. Amino acids: CASSIDDGGTYNEQFF.

The chain employs TRBV20-1 and TRBJ1-5; 7 bases fit TRBD1. The CDR3 loop spans 11 amino acids. After removal of 5 bases from V and 5 bases from J, the junction contained 0 bases not matched to a gene. Germline assignment: CDR1 DFQATT and CDR2 SNEGSKA (reference sequence). CDR3 DNA sequence: TGCAGTGCTGGACAGGATCAGCCCCAGCATTTT. Translation gives CSAGQDQPQHF.

Only a few counts were recorded for this clone. The chain employs TRBV15 and TRBJ2-7; 9 nucleotides match TRBD2. In germline, CDR1 is LNHNV, CDR2 YYDKDF (reference sequence). The V gene end was trimmed by 2 bases and the J gene end by 7 bases; junction bases not matched to a gene: 12. CDR3 length equals 16 residues. The DNA for the CDR3 is TGTGCCACCAGCAGAAATCTCGGGACTAGCTTAGTTGAGCAGTACTTC. It yields the protein CATSRNLGTSLVEQYF. Combining the CDR3 with reference TRBV15 and TRBJ2-7 gives the whole variable domain DAMVIQNPRYQVTQFGKPVTLSCSQTLNHNVMYWYQQKSSQAPKLLFHYYDKDFNNEADTPDNFQSRRPNTSFCFLDIRSPGLGDTAMYLCATSRNLGTSLVEQYFGPGTRLTVT.

The V and J genes are TRBV2 and TRBJ2-1; D is unclear. Germline values: CDR1 SNHLY, CDR2 FYNNEI. Deletions cut 6 bases from V and 4 bases from J, with 4 bases between. This CDR3 has 11 residues. CDR3 nucleotides: TGTGCCAGCAGGGAATACAATGAGCAGTTCTTC. This gives the protein CASREYNEQFF. The whole variable domain, filled in from reference TRBV2 and TRBJ2-1, reads EPEVTQTPSHQVTQMGQEVILRCVPISNHLYFYWYRQILGQKVEFLVSFYNNEISEKSEIFDDQFSVERPDGSNFTLKIRSTKLEDSAMYFCASREYNEQFFGPGTRLTVL.

The genes are TRBV5-1 and TRBJ2-3; TRBD2 is a possible D gene (6 bases). Deletions cut 1 base from V and 6 bases from J, with 12 bases between. The CDR3 covers 14 residues. Per germline, CDR1 SGHRS and CDR2 YFSETQ. CDR3 DNA sequence: TGCGCCAGCAGCTTGCTAACGGGAGTGGATACGCAGTATTTT. Amino acid sequence: CASSLLTGVDTQYF.

The rearrangement joins TRBV9 to TRBJ2-1, with a weak D call TRBD2 (6 bases). The germline V and J ends were trimmed by 0 bases and 7 bases, with 17 bases remaining between them. Per germline, CDR1 SGDLS and CDR2 YYNGEE. The CDR3 sequence is 16 residues long. CDR3 amino acids: CASSVGPGLARNEQFF. CDR3 nucleotides: TGTGCCAGCAGCGTAGGTCCAGGGCTAGCGAGGAATGAGCAGTTCTTC.

This clone came up a few times. The CDR3 DNA is TGTGCCAGCAGTTTTATAGGGGATGGCTACACCTTC. As protein: CASSFIGDGYTF. V usage is TRBV28 and J usage is TRBJ1-2; D is possibly TRBD1 (5 bases). Trimming pared 3 bases from V and 6 bases from J, leaving 8 bases between. This CDR3 contains 12 residues. Germline V gene data show CDR1 as MDHEN and CDR2 as SYDVKM.

This chain links TRBV19 with TRBJ2-5; D possibly corresponds to TRBD2 (6 bases). The CDR3 covers 13 residues. V dropped 7 bases and J dropped 5 bases, with 14 bases sitting between them. Germline loops: CDR1 LNHDA, CDR2 SQIVND (reference sequence). CDR3 bases: TGTGCCAGTAAAGCGGGTAGCAATGAGACCCAGTACTTC. Its translation: CASKAGSNETQYF.

The rearrangement links TRBV2 to TRBJ2-2; weak D call: TRBD1 (6 bases). Germline-derived CDR1 and CDR2 are SNHLY and FYNNEI. The V gene lost 6 bases and the J gene lost 1 base, with 9 bases spanning the gap. The CDR3 covers 14 residues. The CDR3 coding sequence is TGTGCCAGCAGGCTAGGGGGGAACACCGGGGAGCTGTTTTTT. Residues: CASRLGGNTGELFF.

This clone was detected only once. This chain joins TRBV19 and TRBJ2-2; D unclear. Trimming stripped 7 bases from V and 2 bases from J, with 8 bases between. The length of the CDR3 is 13 residues. Germline values: CDR1 LNHDA, CDR2 SQIVND (reference sequence). DNA for the CDR3: TGTGCCAGTAATACCGGAAACACCGGGGAGCTGTTTTTT. Protein sequence: CASNTGNTGELFF.

J is TRBJ2-1 and V is TRBV2, with 11 positions matching TRBD2. The CDR3 sequence is 14 residues long. The germline gives CDR1 SNHLY, CDR2 FYNNEI. Trimming at V came to 6 bases and at J to 8 bases, leaving 6 bases not matched to a gene. The CDR3 bases are TGTGCCAGCAGGGCGGGACTAGCGGAACATGAGCAGTTCTTC. Its translation is CASRAGLAEHEQFF.

The genes are TRBV9 and TRBJ1-4; no definite D call. The V and J ends lost 0 bases and 8 bases respectively, with 8 bases between them. CDR3 size: 13 residues. From germline, CDR1 is SGDLS and CDR2 YYNGEE. Written as DNA, the CDR3 is TGTGCCAGCAGCGTAGCGGTTGGGGAAAAACTGTTTTTT. As protein: CASSVAVGEKLFF.

The rearrangement joins TRBV2 to TRBJ1-3; D is unclear. Germline loops: CDR1 SNHLY, CDR2 FYNNEI. Trimming pared 8 bases from V and 2 bases from J, leaving 7 bases between. The CDR3 consists of 12 residues. In DNA form, the CDR3 reads TGTGCCAGCGGGCGGGCTGGAAACACCATATATTTT. Translation: CASGRAGNTIYF.

This clone was picked up a small number of times. The V gene is TRBV29-1, the J gene TRBJ1-1, with 10 positions matching TRBD1. The V segment lost 7 bases and the J segment 3 bases; nucleotides outside the gene matches: 2. Germline CDR1 and CDR2: SQVTM and ANQGSEA. The length of the CDR3 is 12 residues. The chain's CDR3 is CSAGQGDTEAFF. In nucleotides, the CDR3 is TGCAGCGCTGGACAGGGGGACACTGAAGCTTTCTTT.

The genes are TRBV11-2 and TRBJ2-2; D may be TRBD2 (5 bases). Deletions cut 1 base from V and 7 bases from J, with 10 bases between. CDR1 and CDR2 (germline): SGHAT, FQNNGV. The CDR3 runs 14 residues. CDR3 amino acids: CASSLGGGGGELFF. The CDR3 DNA sequence: TGTGCCAGCAGCTTAGGCGGCGGAGGCGGGGAGCTGTTTTTT.

The chain combines TRBV4-1 with TRBJ1-5, with D perhaps TRBD1 (6 bases). The V gene lost 4 bases and the J gene lost 4 bases, with 17 bases spanning the gap. This CDR3 has 16 amino acids. Germline V gene lookup returns CDR1 MGHRA and CDR2 YSYEKL. As DNA, the CDR3 is TGCGCCAGCAGCCCCCTGAGGGGGGGATTAAATCAGCCCCAGCATTTT. Protein product: CASSPLRGGLNQPQHF.

The chain couples TRBV5-1 to TRBJ1-1; D is unresolved. Germline values: CDR1 SGHRS, CDR2 YFSETQ. The CDR3 extends over 14 amino acids. V was trimmed by 1 base and J by 1 base, leaving 8 bases between them. CDR3 in DNA: TGCGCCAGCAGCTTGATCCCCTCGAACACTGAAGCTTTCTTT. Amino acid sequence: CASSLIPSNTEAFF.

V gene TRBV5-1 combines with J gene TRBJ2-7; 10 bases are a match to TRBD1. The CDR3 covers 15 residues. With V trimmed by 4 bases and J by 4 bases, 8 bases remained unmatched. Germline assignment: CDR1 SGHRS and CDR2 YFSETQ. In DNA, the CDR3 is TGCGCCAGCAGCATTACCGGGACAGGGGTTTACGAGCAGTACTTC. It translates to CASSITGTGVYEQYF.

This rearrangement joins TRBV19 to TRBJ2-7; no reliable D call. The CDR3 sequence is 15 residues long. V lost 10 bases, J lost 0 bases, and 19 bases lay in between. From germline, CDR1 is LNHDA and CDR2 SQIVND (reference sequence). CDR3 bases: TGTGCCACCGCAATAACCGGGTCCAGCTCCTACGAGCAGTACTTC. Translated: CATAITGSSSYEQYF.